The 32 T cell receptor beta chains below all came from one sample that was sequenced in a study of T cells in Graves' hyperthyroidism and ophthalmopathy. RNA transcripts were the template for amplifying TCR beta CDR3 regions. HTBI primers drove first-round RT-PCR of the TCR CDR3. TCRdb redid the calling of the multiplex PCR reads with MiXCR, one entry per CDR3 protein. The sample shows hundreds of thousands of distinct CDR3 sequences, over 15% of them seen only once. The material sequenced was blood. The receptors here all came from a young woman with Graves' hyperthyroidism.

The chain is built from TRBV29-1 and TRBJ2-5; perhaps TRBD1 as D (6 bases). The CDR3 spans 13 residues. In germline, CDR1 is SQVTM, CDR2 ANQGSEA. Deletions cut 4 bases from V and 7 bases from J, with 16 bases between. The DNA of the CDR3 is TGCAGCGTTGGAGAGGGGGTGAGGGGGACCCAGTACTTC. Amino acid sequence: CSVGEGVRGTQYF.

This clonotype has only a few counts. The CDR3: CASSPLTRSTYEQYF. The CDR3 DNA is TGTGCCAGCAGTCCGTTGACTAGGTCGACCTACGAGCAGTACTTC. The chain uses TRBV6-2 or TRBV6-3 and TRBJ2-7, with a tentative D call TRBD2 (6 bases). The V gene's germline CDR1 is MNHEY and CDR2 SVGEGT. CDR3 size: 15 residues. The V gene lost 5 bases and the J gene lost 2 bases, with 16 bases spanning the gap.

This clonotype appeared a few times. The chain combines TRBV3-1 with TRBJ1-1, with no clear D. Deletions cut 0 bases from V and 3 bases from J, with 8 bases between. Germline CDR1 reads LGHDT; CDR2 reads YNNKEL (reference sequence). This CDR3 region has 14 residues. The CDR3 region has the DNA TGTGCCAGCAGCCAAGACTACGCGGACACTGAAGCTTTCTTT. This encodes CASSQDYADTEAFF.

This clonotype was seen a few times. This chain joins TRBV11-3 and TRBJ1-2; D remains ambiguous. The CDR3 sequence is 13 residues long. V lost 3 bases to trimming and J lost 4 bases, with 9 bases between them. CDR1 and CDR2 (germline): SGHNT, YENEEA. CDR3: CASSFNAFYGYTF. The CDR3 coding sequence is TGTGCCAGCAGCTTTAACGCCTTCTATGGCTACACCTTC.

This clonotype turned up a few times. The chain is built from TRBV10-3 and TRBJ1-6, with D tentatively TRBD1 (6 bases). Germline loops: CDR1 ENHRY, CDR2 SYGVKD. The CDR3 has 17 amino acids. Trimming pared 7 bases from V and 1 base from J, leaving 17 bases between. CDR3 amino acids: CAIKGGAAGSYNSPLHF. CDR3 in DNA: TGTGCCATCAAAGGGGGGGCCGCCGGGTCCTATAATTCACCCCTCCACTTT.

The V call is TRBV10-1, the J call TRBJ2-3; the D gene is possibly TRBD1 (6 bases). The V and J ends lost 5 bases and 5 bases respectively, with 14 bases between them. There are 14 residues in the CDR3. Per the germline V gene, CDR1 is WNHNN and CDR2 is SYGVQD (reference sequence). The CDR3 sequence: CASSTGPRGDTQYF. CDR3 sequence (DNA): TGCGCCAGCAGTACAGGGCCCAGGGGAGATACGCAGTATTTT.

There are many counts of this clonotype. The chain is built from TRBV12-3 or TRBV12-4 and TRBJ1-5, with D maybe TRBD1 (5 bases). The V and J ends lost 6 bases and 5 bases respectively, with 14 bases between them. The CDR3 runs 14 residues. The chain's CDR3 is CASSLTGTDQPQHF. The DNA for the CDR3 is TGTGCCAGCAGCTTGACGGGGACTGATCAGCCCCAGCATTTT.

The chain employs TRBV30 and TRBJ2-1, with 12 nucleotides matching TRBD2. The V gene end was trimmed by 7 bases and the J gene end by 10 bases; junction bases not matched to a gene: 5. This CDR3 has 12 residues. CDR1 and CDR2 from the germline V gene are GTSNPN and SVGIG (reference sequence). The DNA of the CDR3 is TGTGCCTCACTAGCGGGAGGTTGGGAGCAGTTCTTC. As protein: CASLAGGWEQFF. Complete variable domain (other parts from reference TRBV30 and TRBJ2-1): SQTIHQWPATLVQPVGSPLSLECTVEGTSNPNLYWYRQAAGRGLQLLFYSVGIGQISSEVPQNLSASRPQDRQFILSSKKLLLSDSGFYLCASLAGGWEQFFGPGTRLTVL.

This clonotype was observed many times. The chain employs TRBV7-2 and TRBJ2-7, with TRBD2 matching over 11 bases. Germline V CDR1 and CDR2: SGHTA, FQGNSA. V trimming: 8 bases; J trimming: 2 bases; junction bases outside the gene matches: 8. The CDR3 contains 15 residues. The CDR3 region has the DNA TGTGCCAGCGGCCGGCTAGCGGGGGGAACCTACGAGCAGTACTTC. Its protein is CASGRLAGGTYEQYF. The full variable domain, in which reference TRBV7-2 and TRBJ2-7 provide the parts outside the CDR3, is GAGVSQSPSNKVTEKGKDVELRCDPISGHTALYWYRQSLGQGLEFLIYFQGNSAPDKSGLPSDRFSAERTGGSVSTLTIQRTQQEDSAVYLCASGRLAGGTYEQYFGPGTRLTVT.

This clonotype was seen a few times. The V gene is TRBV5-1, the J gene TRBJ1-2; D possibly corresponds to TRBD1 (5 bases). Looked up from germline, CDR1 is SGHRS and CDR2 is YFSETQ. Trimming shortened V by 0 bases and J by 7 bases, and 13 bases separated the two germline ends. CDR3 size: 14 residues. The CDR3 protein is CASSLAGRGSGYTF. The CDR3 coding sequence is TGCGCCAGCAGCTTGGCCGGGAGGGGTTCTGGCTACACCTTC. Together with reference TRBV5-1 and TRBJ1-2, the CDR3 gives the full variable domain: KAGVTQTPRYLIKTRGQQVTLSCSPISGHRSVSWYQQTPGQGLQFLFEYFSETQRNKGNFPGRFSGRQFSNSRSEMNVSTLELGDSALYLCASSLAGRGSGYTFGSGTRLTVV.

The DNA for the CDR3 is TGTGCCATCAGGGTCGCAGATACGCAGTATTTT. Translation: CAIRVADTQYF. This chain links TRBV10-3 with TRBJ2-3, with D unclear. V was shortened by 6 bases and J by 4 bases, with 5 bases between the two germline ends. The CDR3 has 11 residues. Germline CDR1 ENHRY, CDR2 SYGVKD.

There are a few counts of this clonotype. The CDR3 region has the DNA TGTGCCAGCACCCGATCGGGGCGGGAGTGGTGGAACATTCAGTACTTC. This gives the protein CASTRSGREWWNIQYF. The rearrangement joins TRBV6-1 to TRBJ2-4; 7 bases are shared with TRBD2. This CDR3 is built from 16 residues. V shed 7 bases and J 7 bases; nucleotides not matched to a gene: 16. Germline V gene data show CDR1 as MNHNS and CDR2 as SASEGT.

This chain uses TRBV18 with TRBJ2-5; a weak D match, TRBD1 (6 bases). The CDR3 length is 15 residues. Germline V gives CDR1 KGHSH, CDR2 LQKENI. V was pared by 5 bases and J by 3 bases, with 16 bases between. The CDR3 coding sequence is TGTGCCAGCTCAGGCCCCGGACAGCAGAAAGAGACCCAGTACTTC. This gives the protein CASSGPGQQKETQYF.

Comments on this clonotype: One base away lies a much larger clone, so this may be a sequencing read error. The chain couples TRBV2 to TRBJ2-7; TRBD1 matches 8 bases. The CDR3 is made up of 13 amino acids. With V trimmed by 6 bases and J by 8 bases, 9 bases remained unmatched. The germline V gene encodes CDR1 SNHLY and CDR2 FYNNEI. CDR3 amino acids: CASRDRVLYKQYF. The CDR3 DNA reads as TGTGCCAGCAGGGACAGGGTGTTATACAAGCAGTACTTC.

This clonotype occurred a few times. The chain is built from TRBV4-2 and TRBJ2-7; D is undetermined. CDR1 LGHNA and CDR2 YNFKEQ come from the germline V gene. This CDR3 comprises 13 residues. V dropped 8 bases and J dropped 2 bases, with 13 bases sitting between them. CDR3 protein: CASGSGYPYEQYF. CDR3 DNA sequence: TGTGCCAGCGGTTCGGGCTATCCCTACGAGCAGTACTTC.

This clonotype was observed at least ten times. V gene TRBV27 combines with J gene TRBJ2-3; maybe TRBD2 (5 bases). The CDR3 runs 15 residues. The germline V gene encodes CDR1 MNHEY and CDR2 SMNVEV (reference sequence). Trimming pared 3 bases from V and 2 bases from J, leaving 12 bases between. The CDR3 DNA sequence: TGTGCCAGCAGTTTCATGCCGGGGTCCACAGATACGCAGTATTTT. Its translation is CASSFMPGSTDTQYF.

This clonotype was counted many times. The chain joins TRBV12-3 or TRBV12-4 to TRBJ2-7, with 10 bases matching TRBD2. The CDR3 is 14 amino acids. The ends lost 6 bases at V and 7 bases at J; junction bases unmatched: 9. The CDR3 DNA reads TGTGCCAGCAGGAGAAGCGGGAGGGCCGGGGAGCAGTACTTC. This gives the protein CASRRSGRAGEQYF.

This chain connects TRBV28 to TRBJ2-5; 9 bases align to TRBD1. The germline CDR1 and CDR2 sequences are MDHEN and SYDVKM. The CDR3 has 11 amino acids. The V and J ends lost 2 bases and 13 bases, in that order; junction bases with no gene match: 2. The CDR3 nucleotides read TGTGCCAGCAGTTTACGGGACAGGGCGTACTTC. Amino acid sequence: CASSLRDRAYF.

The sample holds many counts of this clonotype. The CDR3 DNA reads TGTGCCAGCAGCGGATCTAGCAGTCGGGCAGATACGCAGTATTTT. This codes for CASSGSSSRADTQYF. The V and J genes are TRBV11-2 and TRBJ2-3; possibly TRBD2 for D (5 bases). Trimming took 5 bases from V and 4 from J, leaving 16 bases between them. The germline gives CDR1 SGHAT, CDR2 FQNNGV. The CDR3 loop spans 15 amino acids.

This clonotype was seen repeatedly, ten times or more. The rearrangement joins TRBV5-1 to TRBJ2-7; 7 bases agree with TRBD2. Germline V gene data show CDR1 as SGHRS and CDR2 as YFSETQ. The CDR3 runs to 15 residues. Trimming took 5 bases from V and 4 from J; bases not matched to a gene: 12. For the CDR3, the DNA is TGCGCCAGCAGTTTTCTAGCGGAACCTCTATACGAGCAGTACTTC. Amino acid sequence: CASSFLAEPLYEQYF.

The rearrangement joins TRBV5-1 to TRBJ1-1; D is ambiguous. Trimming took 5 bases from V and 0 from J, leaving 11 bases between them. Germline lookup yields CDR1 SGHRS and CDR2 YFSETQ. The CDR3 length is 14 residues. The CDR3 sequence is CASRSGLVNTEAFF. The DNA for the CDR3 is TGCGCCAGCAGGTCGGGTCTAGTGAACACTGAAGCTTTCTTT. Full variable domain (rest looked up from reference TRBV5-1 and TRBJ1-1): KAGVTQTPRYLIKTRGQQVTLSCSPISGHRSVSWYQQTPGQGLQFLFEYFSETQRNKGNFPGRFSGRQFSNSRSEMNVSTLELGDSALYLCASRSGLVNTEAFFGQGTRLTVV.

This clonotype appeared many times. The chain employs TRBV7-2 and TRBJ2-7, with a possible D match to TRBD2 (6 bases). The CDR3 contains 17 residues. V lost 2 bases and J 2 bases, leaving 19 bases between the germline ends. CDR1 is SGHTA and CDR2 is FQGNSA in the germline V gene. The CDR3 loop reads CASSLPLRGGSPYEQYF. CDR3 in DNA: TGTGCCAGCAGCTTACCTCTCCGTGGGGGGTCCCCCTACGAGCAGTACTTC.

This clonotype was seen a handful of times. The chain has TRBV7-2 and TRBJ2-1; 8 bases are shared with TRBD2. CDR1 SGHTA and CDR2 FQGNSA come from the germline V gene. The V and J ends lost 2 bases and 8 bases, in that order; junction bases with no gene match: 14. The CDR3 is 17 amino acids. The CDR3 DNA is TGTGCCAGCAGCTTATTATTTCGGGGGGGCCGTCGGGATGAGCAGTTCTTC. Amino acid sequence: CASSLLFRGGRRDEQFF.

This clonotype was found a few times. The chain has TRBV29-1 and TRBJ2-1; a weak D match, TRBD1 (6 bases). V was trimmed by 7 bases and J by 15 bases, leaving 22 bases between them. The CDR3 runs to 12 residues. Germline V CDR1 and CDR2: SQVTM, ANQGSEA. The CDR3 here is CSADLDSDAAFF. CDR3 sequence (DNA): TGCAGCGCGGACTTGGACAGCGACGCGGCGTTCTTC.

The V and J genes are TRBV10-1 and TRBJ2-5; the match to TRBD1 covers 9 bases. The CDR3 length is 15 residues. J gave up 3 bases and V 6 bases, and 8 bases lay outside the gene matches. The germline V gene encodes CDR1 WNHNN and CDR2 SYGVQD (reference sequence). CDR3 sequence reads: CASRPGQGLEETQYF. The DNA of the CDR3 is TGCGCCAGCAGGCCGGGACAGGGTTTGGAAGAGACCCAGTACTTC.

This chain uses TRBV6-1 with TRBJ1-1; no reliable D call. CDR3 size: 13 residues. V lost 5 bases and J lost 4, with 11 bases in between. Germline loops: CDR1 MNHNS, CDR2 SASEGT. This chain's CDR3 is CASSRRVSTEAFF. In DNA, the CDR3 is TGTGCCAGCAGTCGGCGGGTGAGCACTGAAGCTTTCTTT.

CDR3 sequence reads: CASSLEWPNEQFF. In DNA, the CDR3 is TGTGCCAGCAGCTTAGAATGGCCCAATGAGCAGTTCTTC. The V gene is TRBV7-2, the J gene TRBJ2-1, with unresolved D. This CDR3 spans 13 amino acids. Germline loops: CDR1 SGHTA, CDR2 FQGNSA. V was clipped by 1 base and J by 6 bases, with 7 bases between them.

This clonotype was recorded at least ten times. This chain joins TRBV20-1 and TRBJ2-5, with TRBD2 matching over 7 bases. The germline V gene encodes CDR1 DFQATT and CDR2 SNEGSKA (reference sequence). This CDR3 comprises 12 residues. The ends lost 6 bases at V and 3 bases at J; junction bases unmatched: 4. The CDR3 region has the DNA TGCAGTGCCACGGGACTAAAAGAGACCCAGTACTTC. Its protein product is CSATGLKETQYF.

The rearrangement uses TRBV27 and TRBJ1-4, with D tentatively TRBD1 (6 bases). V was cut by 4 bases and J by 7 bases, with 13 bases left in between. The CDR3 consists of 14 residues. Germline V gene sequence: CDR1 MNHEY, CDR2 SMNVEV (reference sequence). The CDR3 DNA sequence: TGTGCCAGCAGTTCCAGGGGTGCTGGTGAAAAACTGTTTTTT. It codes for CASSSRGAGEKLFF.

This clonotype was counted at least ten times. V and J are TRBV7-9 and TRBJ2-1; D is ambiguous. The germline V and J ends were trimmed by 1 base and 8 bases, with 15 bases remaining between them. CDR3 length: 15 residues. Germline CDR1 is SEHNR and CDR2 is FQNEAQ (reference sequence). The CDR3 DNA sequence: TGTGCCAGCAGCTTAGGATCGGGCAGCCTGGATGAGCAGTTCTTC. This encodes CASSLGSGSLDEQFF.

This chain connects TRBV28 to TRBJ2-1; tentatively, D is TRBD2 (5 bases). This CDR3 region has 15 residues. CDR1 is MDHEN, CDR2 SYDVKM, per germline. The V end was cut by 3 bases, the J end by 7 bases, with 16 bases between. CDR3: CASSFIARRMNEQFF. DNA of the CDR3: TGTGCCAGCAGTTTCATAGCGAGAAGGATGAATGAGCAGTTCTTC.

J is TRBJ1-4 and V is TRBV6-2 or TRBV6-3; D not certain. The CDR3 is 14 residues long. Germline-derived CDR1 and CDR2 are MNHEY and SVGEGT. Trimming pared 6 bases from V and 7 bases from J, leaving 15 bases between. Here the CDR3 DNA reads TGTGCCAGCAGCCCCTGGAGTACGGGTGAAAAACTGTTTTTT. Translating it yields CASSPWSTGEKLFF.